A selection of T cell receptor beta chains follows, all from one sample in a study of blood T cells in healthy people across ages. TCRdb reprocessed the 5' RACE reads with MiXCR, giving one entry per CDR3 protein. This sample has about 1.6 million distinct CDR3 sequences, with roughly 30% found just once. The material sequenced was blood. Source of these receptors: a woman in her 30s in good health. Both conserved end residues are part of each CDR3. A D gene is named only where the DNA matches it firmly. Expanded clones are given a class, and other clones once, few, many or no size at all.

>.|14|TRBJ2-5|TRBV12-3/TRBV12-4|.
TGTGCCAGCAGTTTTGTGTTGGGCAGCGAGACCCAGTACTTC
CASSFVLGSETQYF
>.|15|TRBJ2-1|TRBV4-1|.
TGCGCCAGCAACCAAATTGTGGGAGATTGGAATGAGCAGTTCTTC
CASNQIVGDWNEQFF
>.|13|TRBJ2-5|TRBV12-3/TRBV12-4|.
TGTGCCAGCAGCCAAGGGGGTCCGGAGACCCAGTACTTC
CASSQGGPETQYF
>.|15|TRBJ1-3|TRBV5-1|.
TGCGCCAGCAGTAGAGGAGGAGGGTACGGCGACACCATATATTTT
CASSRGGGYGDTIYF
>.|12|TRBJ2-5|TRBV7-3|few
TGTGCCAGCAGCTCCAAACGAGACACCCAGTACTTC
CASSSKRDTQYF
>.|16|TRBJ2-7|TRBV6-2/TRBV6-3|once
TGTGCCAGCAGTTACTTTTGGGGCCTGGGGTCGGGCGAGCAGTACTTC
CASSYFWGLGSGEQYF
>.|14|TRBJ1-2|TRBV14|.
TGTGCCAGCAGCGCCTCGGCAGGGGCCTATGGCTACACCTTC
CASSASAGAYGYTF
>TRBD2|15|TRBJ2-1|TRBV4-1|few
TGCGCCAGCACGCAACTAGCGGGAGGGAACAATGAGCAGTTCTTC
CASTQLAGGNNEQFF
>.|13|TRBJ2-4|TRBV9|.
TGTGCCAGCAGCGTAGCCCAACTTAGTCCGCAGTACTTC
CASSVAQLSPQYF
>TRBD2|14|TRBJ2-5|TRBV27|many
TGTGCCAGCAGTTTCGCTAGCGGGAGAGAGACCCAGTACTTC
CASSFASGRETQYF
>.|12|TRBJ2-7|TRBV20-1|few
TGCAGTGCTAGAGACTGGTCCTACGAGCAGTACTTC
CSARDWSYEQYF
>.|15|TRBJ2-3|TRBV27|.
TGTGCCAGCAGTCTAGACCGGCGGGGCACAGATACGCAGTATTTT
CASSLDRRGTDTQYF
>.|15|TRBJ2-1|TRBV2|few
TGTGCCAGCTCCCAAGGGGAGAGCTCCTACAATGAGCAGTTCTTC
CASSQGESSYNEQFF
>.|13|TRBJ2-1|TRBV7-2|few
TGTGCCAGCAGCTTATTGGGAGGTCATGAGCAGTTCTTC
CASSLLGGHEQFF
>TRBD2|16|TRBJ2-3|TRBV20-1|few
TGCAGTGCTAGAGACCCCCCGGGACTAGGGGGTTTAGGCGAGTATTTT
CSARDPPGLGGLGEYF
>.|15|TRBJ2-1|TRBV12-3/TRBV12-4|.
TGTGCCAGCTCTTTTGCGAGGGGCCCTTACAATGAGCAGTTCTTC
CASSFARGPYNEQFF
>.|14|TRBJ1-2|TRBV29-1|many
TGCAGCGTGGACCAGGGGAGAAGAGACTATGGCTACACCTTC
CSVDQGRRDYGYTF
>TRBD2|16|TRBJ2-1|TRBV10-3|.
TGTGCCATCAGTGAGTCTCGGCTAGCGGGAGTTGGAGAGCAGTTCTTC
CAISESRLAGVGEQFF
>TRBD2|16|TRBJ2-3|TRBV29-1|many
TGCAGCGCCACAAGGACTAGTTCTATTAGCACAGATACGCAGTATTTT
CSATRTSSISTDTQYF
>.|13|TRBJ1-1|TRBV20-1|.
TGCAGTGCTAGAGAACAGGGCCGCCCTGAAGCTTTCTTT
CSAREQGRPEAFF
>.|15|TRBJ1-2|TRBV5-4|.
TGTGCCAGCAGCTTGTGGAGGGGGGTCGACTATGGCTACACCTTC
CASSLWRGVDYGYTF
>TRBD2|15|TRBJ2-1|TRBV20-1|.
TGCAGTGCTAGGGAACTAGCGGGAGATAGCAATGAGCAGTTCTTC
CSARELAGDSNEQFF
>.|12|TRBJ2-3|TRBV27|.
TGTGCCAGCAGCACAGGGTACGGTACGCAGTATTTT
CASSTGYGTQYF
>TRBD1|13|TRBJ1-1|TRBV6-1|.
TGTGCCAGCATTAGACAGGGGCATAGAGAAGCTTTCTTT
CASIRQGHREAFF
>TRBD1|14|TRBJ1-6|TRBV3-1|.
TGTGCCAGCAGCCAAGCAGGGGGCGGATCACCCCTCCACTTT
CASSQAGGGSPLHF
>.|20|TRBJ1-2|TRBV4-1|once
TGCGCCAGCAGGGTAGCGCAGGGAAAGGGAGCGCAACGGTTTAACTATGGCTACACCTTC
CASRVAQGKGAQRFNYGYTF
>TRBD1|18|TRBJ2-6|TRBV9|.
TGTGCCAGCAGCACCCGGGACAGGCGTTCGGATGGGGCCAACGTCCTGACTTTC
CASSTRDRRSDGANVLTF
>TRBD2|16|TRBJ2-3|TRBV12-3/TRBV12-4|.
TGTGCCTGCAGGTCTCGACTAGCGGGGGATACAGATACGCAGTATTTT
CACRSRLAGDTDTQYF
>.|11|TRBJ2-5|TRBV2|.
TGTGCCATCATTAAGGGGGAGACCCAGTACTTC
CAIIKGETQYF
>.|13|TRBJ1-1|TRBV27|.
TGTGCCAGCAGTCTCTTCGTAGGCACTGAAGCTTTCTTT
CASSLFVGTEAFF
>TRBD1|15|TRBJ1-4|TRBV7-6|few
TGTGCCAGCAGGCTAGGGACAGCCTCTAATGAAAAACTGTTTTTT
CASRLGTASNEKLFF
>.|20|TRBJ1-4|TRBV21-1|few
TGTGCCAGCAGCAACACATTGGGTCTCACGACGAGCGCAACTAATGAAAAACTGTTTTTT
CASSNTLGLTTSATNEKLFF
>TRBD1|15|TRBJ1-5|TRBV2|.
TGTGCCAGCACTGGCAGGGGGCTTATCAATCAGCCCCAGCATTTT
CASTGRGLINQPQHF
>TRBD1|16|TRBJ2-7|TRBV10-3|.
TGTGCCATCAGTGGGGACAGGGGATCGGCCCCGAGAGAGCAGTACTTC
CAISGDRGSAPREQYF
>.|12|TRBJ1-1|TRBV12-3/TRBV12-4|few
TGTGCCAGCTCTTGGCGGGACACTGAAGCTTTCTTT
CASSWRDTEAFF
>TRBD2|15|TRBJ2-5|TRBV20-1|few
TGCAGTGCTCCGAGCGCCCGGGAGGGCCAAGAGACCCAGTACTTC
CSAPSAREGQETQYF
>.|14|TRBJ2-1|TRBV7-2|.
TGTGCCAGCAGCTTAGAGTGGACCTACAATGAGCAGTTCTTC
CASSLEWTYNEQFF
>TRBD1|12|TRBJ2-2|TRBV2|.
TGTGCCAGGAAACAGGGGTCCGGGGAGCTGTTTTTT
CARKQGSGELFF
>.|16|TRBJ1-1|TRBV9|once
TGTGCCAGCAGCGCCACCGCCGGACACCTCAACACTGAAGCTTTCTTT
CASSATAGHLNTEAFF
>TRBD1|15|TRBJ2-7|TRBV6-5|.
TGTGCCAGCAGACCGGCCGGGACAGGCTCCTACGAGCAGTACTTC
CASRPAGTGSYEQYF
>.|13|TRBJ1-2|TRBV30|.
TGTGCCTGGAGTAGTAAACAGGACTATGGCTACACCTTC
CAWSSKQDYGYTF
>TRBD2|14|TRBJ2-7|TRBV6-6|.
TGTGCCAGCAGTTACTCGCCGGGGGGGCTCGAGCAGTACTTC
CASSYSPGGLEQYF
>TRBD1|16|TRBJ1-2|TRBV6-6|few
TGTGCCAGCAGTTCTAACAGGGGGCGGTTCAGCTATGGCTACACCTTC
CASSSNRGRFSYGYTF
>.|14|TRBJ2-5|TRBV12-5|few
TGTGCTAGTGCCTCTGGTACAGGAGAAGAGACCCAGTACTTC
CASASGTGEETQYF
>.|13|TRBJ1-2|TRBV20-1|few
TGCAGCGCCCCACTTAGGCCAAACTATGGCTACACCTTC
CSAPLRPNYGYTF
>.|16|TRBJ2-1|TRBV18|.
TGTGCCAGCTCACTCCTCACTGGGAGCTCCTACAATGAGCAGTTCTTC
CASSLLTGSSYNEQFF
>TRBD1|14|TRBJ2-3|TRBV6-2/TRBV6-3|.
TGTGCCAGCAGGGGACAGGGGATATCAGATACGCAGTATTTT
CASRGQGISDTQYF
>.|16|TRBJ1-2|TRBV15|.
TGCGCCACCAGCAGAGGCCAGCCTTCCCCCGGGGTAGGCCACACCTTC
CATSRGQPSPGVGHTF
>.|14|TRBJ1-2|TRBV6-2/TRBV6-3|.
TGTGCCAGCAGCCTGGACAGAAGGATCTATGGCTACACCTTC
CASSLDRRIYGYTF
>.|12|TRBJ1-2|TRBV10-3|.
TGTGCCATCAGTGACCCGGGGAATGGCTACACCTTC
CAISDPGNGYTF
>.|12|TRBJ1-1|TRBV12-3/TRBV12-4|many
TGTGCCAGCAGGGGGCTAGGGACTGAAGCTTTCTTT
CASRGLGTEAFF
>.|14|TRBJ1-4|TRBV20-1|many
TGCAGTGCTAGAGCCCCTTACGGCGGGGAAAAACTGTTTTTT
CSARAPYGGEKLFF
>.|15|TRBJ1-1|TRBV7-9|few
TGTGCCAGCAGCAAGGGACGAAGGGACGACACTGAAGCTTTCTTT
CASSKGRRDDTEAFF
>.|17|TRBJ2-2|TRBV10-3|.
TGTGCCATCATCACCGTCCGAGGGGGGGCTGGCACCGGGGAGCTGTTTTTT
CAIITVRGGAGTGELFF
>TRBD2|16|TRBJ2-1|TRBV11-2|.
TGTGCCAGCAGCTTAGATCTGGGAGGGCCTGTCGATGGGCAGTTCTTC
CASSLDLGGPVDGQFF
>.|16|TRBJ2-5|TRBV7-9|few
TGTGCCAGCAGCCCCCCGGGACTTCCTCCCCAAGAGACCCAGTACTTC
CASSPPGLPPQETQYF
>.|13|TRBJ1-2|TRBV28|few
TGTGCCAGCAGTCCGGCAGAGTGGGACGGCTACACCTTC
CASSPAEWDGYTF
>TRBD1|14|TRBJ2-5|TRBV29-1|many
TGCAGCGTTGGGGCAGGGGGCGTCATGGGGTCCCAGTACTTC
CSVGAGGVMGSQYF
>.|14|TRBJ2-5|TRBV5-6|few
TGTGCCAGCAGCTTATTGGTCAGCCAAGAGACCCAGTACTTC
CASSLLVSQETQYF
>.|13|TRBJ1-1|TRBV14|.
TGTGCCAGCAGCCGATTTTCCCCTGGAGTAGCTTTCTTT
CASSRFSPGVAFF